This T cell receptor (beta chain) comes out of a study of blood T cells in healthy people across ages. On the study more broadly: About one barcoded beta molecule per two T cells was the capture yield of template switching.

A second 7 to 11 cycle PCR used barcoded and J-beta primers. In TCRdb, the 5' RACE reads were re-called with MiXCR into one record per CDR3 protein. The sample holds 540,000 or so distinct CDR3 sequences, around 48% seen once. The germline CDR1 and CDR2 sequences are MGHDK and SYGVNS. CDR3 size: 16 residues. The V end lost 5 bases, the J end lost 5 bases, and 21 bases lay between the germline ends. In its sample, this clonotype was seen once. The antigen is not known. Study outcomes and limitations: Donor CMV infection status was unknown, possibly confounding age-related changes in expanded clonotypes.

The specimen sequenced was blood. The origin of this receptor is a man older than 75 in good health. The V and J genes are TRBV25-1 and TRBJ2-5; D is possibly TRBD1 (6 bases). The CDR3 is CASSLSRGLIAETQYF. The CDR3 DNA follows: TGTGCCAGCAGTCTATCCAGGGGCCTCATAGCCGAGACCCAGTACTTC.